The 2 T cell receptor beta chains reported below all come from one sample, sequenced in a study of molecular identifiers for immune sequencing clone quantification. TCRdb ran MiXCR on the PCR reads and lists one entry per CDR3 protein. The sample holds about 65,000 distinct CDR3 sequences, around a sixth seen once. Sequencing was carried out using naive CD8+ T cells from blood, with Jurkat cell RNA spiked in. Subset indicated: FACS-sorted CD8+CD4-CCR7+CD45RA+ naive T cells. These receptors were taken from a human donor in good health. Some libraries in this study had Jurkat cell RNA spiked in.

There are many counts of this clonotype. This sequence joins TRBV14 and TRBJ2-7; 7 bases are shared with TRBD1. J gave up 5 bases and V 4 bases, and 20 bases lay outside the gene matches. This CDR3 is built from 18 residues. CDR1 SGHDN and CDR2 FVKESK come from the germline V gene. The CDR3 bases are TGTGCCAGCAGCCTTATATCCGGGACAGTAGTCCAGAGGGACGAGCAGTACTTC. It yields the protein CASSLISGTVVQRDEQYF.

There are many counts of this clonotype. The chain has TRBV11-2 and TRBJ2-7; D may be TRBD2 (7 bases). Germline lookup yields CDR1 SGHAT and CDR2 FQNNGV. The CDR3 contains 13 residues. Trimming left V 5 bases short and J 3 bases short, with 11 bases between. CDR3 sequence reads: CASSPGGLYEQYF. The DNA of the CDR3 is TGTGCCAGCAGCCCCGGGGGGCTCTACGAGCAGTACTTC.